A single sample is the source of the 8 T cell receptor beta chains below, sequenced in a study of blood T cell repertoires in COVID-19. Method: immunoSEQ multiplex PCR; TCRdb's copy keeps in-frame clones and lacks some. The sample lists fewer than 150,000 clones; 75% to 90% were seen once. The source material was peripheral blood. The receptors here all came from a woman in her seventies with acute or convalescent COVID-19.

The J gene is TRBJ1-5, the V gene TRBV9; the match to TRBD1 covers 7 bases. This CDR3 region has 15 residues. The germline CDR1 and CDR2 sequences are SGDLS and YYNGEE. Unmatched junction bases numbered 2, after V lost 0 bases and J lost 2 bases. The CDR3 nucleotides read TGTGCCAGCAGCGTAGCCGGACAGGGCAATCAGCCCCAGCATTTT. Its translation: CASSVAGQGNQPQHF.

The genes are TRBV19 and TRBJ2-3; possibly TRBD2 for D (5 bases). The CDR3 has 16 amino acids. Per germline, CDR1 LNHDA and CDR2 SQIVND (reference sequence). Trimming pared 4 bases from V and 0 bases from J, leaving 14 bases between. CDR3 sequence (DNA): TGTGCCAGTAGTAGAGGCGGGCTAGCAAGCACAGATACGCAGTATTTT. This codes for CASSRGGLASTDTQYF.

This chain links TRBV5-6 with TRBJ2-7; no firm D call. V lost 0 bases and J 4 bases, leaving 2 bases between the germline ends. Germline V lookup: CDR1 SGHDT, CDR2 YYEEEE. The CDR3 length is 11 residues. The CDR3 nucleotides are TGTGCCAGCAGCTTGGCTTACGAGCAGTACTTC. This gives the protein CASSLAYEQYF.

The chain employs TRBV5-5 and TRBJ1-3; 8 bases are a match to TRBD1. This CDR3 spans 18 amino acids. Trimming removed 2 bases from V and 2 bases from J; junction bases left unmatched: 12. The V gene's germline CDR1 is SGHKS and CDR2 YYEKEE (reference sequence). The CDR3 sequence is CASSFNTSPQGAGNTIYF. The CDR3 DNA is TGTGCCAGCAGCTTCAATACTTCACCACAGGGGGCTGGAAACACCATATATTTT.

The chain employs TRBV5-1 and TRBJ2-2, with D possibly matching TRBD1 (6 bases). CDR1 is SGHRS, CDR2 YFSETQ, per germline. The V gene lost 1 base and the J gene lost 7 bases, with 17 bases spanning the gap. The CDR3 consists of 16 residues. The chain's CDR3 is CASSLRPQGQYGELFF. The CDR3 DNA is TGCGCCAGCAGCTTGAGGCCTCAGGGGCAATACGGGGAGCTGTTTTTT.

The rearrangement uses TRBV13 and TRBJ2-1, with 9 positions matching TRBD2. The CDR3 sequence is 17 residues long. The germline gives CDR1 PRHDT, CDR2 FYEKMQ (reference sequence). Trimming took 4 bases from V and 7 from J; bases not matched to a gene: 14. As DNA, the CDR3 is TGTGCCAGCAGCTCCTACGACCGCGGGGGGGCGAGGAATGAGCAGTTCTTC. It yields the protein CASSSYDRGGARNEQFF.

The rearrangement joins TRBV6-5 to TRBJ2-1, with TRBD2 matching 8 bases. Trimming cost V 5 bases and J 8 bases; bases outside gene matches: 8. Germline V lookup: CDR1 MNHEY, CDR2 SVGAGI. This CDR3 comprises 14 residues. Here the CDR3 reads CASSPGSGGYEQFF. DNA for the CDR3: TGTGCCAGCAGTCCTGGCAGCGGGGGCTATGAGCAGTTCTTC.

This clone has just one count. This chain links TRBV6-5 with TRBJ1-4; 7 nucleotides match TRBD1. The V gene's germline CDR1 is MNHEY and CDR2 SVGAGI. Trimming cost V 6 bases and J 6 bases; bases outside gene matches: 4. The CDR3 is made up of 13 amino acids. Here the CDR3 DNA reads TGTGCCAGCAGAGCCAGGGGGGATGAAAAACTGTTTTTT. It is translated as CASRARGDEKLFF.